What follows describes a single TCR beta chain. What it recognizes is unknown. The sample is drawn from a study of T cell repertoires in cytomegalovirus infection. For the study at large: Newly reported HLA-C-restricted and thoroughly characterized HLA-B-restricted CMV epitopes were employed. An indication of both CMV infection and matching HLA type came from public TCR beta signatures. Overall study findings and caveats: Carriers of CMV plus the relevant HLA were identified by cumulative public TCR beta family frequency. The ex vivo response showed dominance by HLA-C-restricted CMV-specific TCR beta clonotypes.

TCRdb reprocessed the reads via MiXCR and lists one record per CDR3 protein. The table has 680,000 or so distinct CDR3 sequences, around 35% seen once; the top ten hold around a sixth. This CDR3 region has 12 residues. Trimming stripped 4 bases from V and 9 bases from J, with 10 bases between. Germline CDR1 and CDR2: DFQATT and SNEGSKA (reference sequence). This specimen consisted of cultured PBMCs, obtained from culture after CMV antigen stimulation. V and J are TRBV20-1 and TRBJ1-6; D is undetermined. This receptor was obtained from a human donor in good health (CMV status not recorded). Some clones in this sample may be carry-over from other donors' samples. CDR3 region: CSAKRLGSPLHF. The CDR3 bases are TGCAGTGCTAAGAGGTTGGGTTCACCCCTCCACTTT.